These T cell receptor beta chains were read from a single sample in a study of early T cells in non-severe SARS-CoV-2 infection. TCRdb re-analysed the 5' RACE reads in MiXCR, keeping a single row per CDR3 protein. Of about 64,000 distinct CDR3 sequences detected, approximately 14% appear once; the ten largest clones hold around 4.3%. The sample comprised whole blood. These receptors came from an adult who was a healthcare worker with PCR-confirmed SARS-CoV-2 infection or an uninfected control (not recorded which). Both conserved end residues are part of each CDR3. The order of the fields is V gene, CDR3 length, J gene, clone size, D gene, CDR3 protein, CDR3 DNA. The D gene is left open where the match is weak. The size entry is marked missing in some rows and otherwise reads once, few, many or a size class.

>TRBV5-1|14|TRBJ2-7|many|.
CASSLANSEYEQYF
TGCGCCAGCAGCTTAGCAAATTCGGAATACGAGCAGTACTTC
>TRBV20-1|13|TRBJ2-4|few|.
CSAPGGDKNIQYF
TGCAGTGCCCCAGGGGGGGACAAAAACATTCAGTACTTC
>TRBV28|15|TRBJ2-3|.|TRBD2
CASSLQGLGTDTQYF
TGTGCCAGCAGTTTGCAAGGACTAGGGACAGATACGCAGTATTTT
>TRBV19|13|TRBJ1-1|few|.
CASQGRGWTEAFF
TGTGCCAGCCAGGGAAGGGGGTGGACTGAAGCTTTCTTT
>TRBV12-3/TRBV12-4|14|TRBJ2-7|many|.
CASSPMSFGYEQYF
TGTGCCAGCAGTCCTATGAGTTTCGGCTACGAGCAGTACTTC
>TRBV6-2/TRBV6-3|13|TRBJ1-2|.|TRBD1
CAIQRDSNYGYTF
TGTGCCATCCAAAGGGACAGCAACTATGGCTACACCTTC
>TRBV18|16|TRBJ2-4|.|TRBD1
CASSPPGGVDKNIQYF
TGTGCCAGCTCACCCCCAGGGGGAGTGGACAAAAACATTCAGTACTTC
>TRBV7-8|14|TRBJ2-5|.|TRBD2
CASSTSGGQETQYF
TGTGCCAGCAGCACCAGCGGGGGGCAAGAGACCCAGTACTTC
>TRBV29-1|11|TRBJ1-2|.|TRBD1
CSAEQGEGYTF
TGCAGCGCAGAACAGGGGGAAGGCTACACCTTC
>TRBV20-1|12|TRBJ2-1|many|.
CSASKQINEQFF
TGCAGTGCTAGTAAACAGATCAATGAGCAGTTCTTC
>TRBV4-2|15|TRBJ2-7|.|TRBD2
CASSQPAGRTYEQYF
TGTGCCAGCAGCCAACCAGCGGGGCGGACCTACGAGCAGTACTTC
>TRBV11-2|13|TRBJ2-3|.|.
CASNRDRGDTQYF
TGTGCCAGCAATCGTGATAGGGGAGATACGCAGTATTTT
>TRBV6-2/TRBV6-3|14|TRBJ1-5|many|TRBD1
CASSDNRGNQPQHF
TGTGCCAGCAGCGACAACAGGGGGAATCAGCCCCAGCATTTT
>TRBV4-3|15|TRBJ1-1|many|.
CASSQGPGGNTEAFF
TGCGCCAGCAGCCAAGGGCCGGGAGGAAACACTGAAGCTTTCTTT
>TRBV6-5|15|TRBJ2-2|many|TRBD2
CASSYSTSGNGELFF
TGTGCCAGCAGTTACTCTACTAGCGGCAACGGGGAGCTGTTTTTT
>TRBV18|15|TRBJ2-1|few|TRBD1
CASSPPTGGKGEQFF
TGTGCCAGCTCACCACCGACAGGGGGTAAGGGTGAGCAGTTCTTC
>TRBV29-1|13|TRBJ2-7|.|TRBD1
CSVRQGNGYEQYF
TGCAGCGTTAGACAGGGAAACGGCTACGAGCAGTACTTC
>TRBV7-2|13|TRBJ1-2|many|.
CASNGESAYGYTF
TGTGCCAGCAATGGGGAATCGGCCTATGGCTACACCTTC
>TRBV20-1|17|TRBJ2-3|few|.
CSAPPRAGEHPTDTQYF
TGCAGTGCACCTCCCCGGGCAGGGGAACACCCCACAGATACGCAGTATTTT
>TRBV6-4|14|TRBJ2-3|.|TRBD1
CASSDGTGADTQYF
TGTGCCAGCAGTGACGGGACAGGGGCAGATACGCAGTATTTT
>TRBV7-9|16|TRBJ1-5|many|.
CASSLATDSRNQPQHF
TGTGCCAGCAGCTTAGCGACCGACAGTCGCAATCAGCCCCAGCATTTT
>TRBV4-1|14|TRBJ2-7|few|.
CASSPLGETHEQYF
TGCGCCAGCAGCCCGCTAGGGGAAACCCACGAGCAGTACTTC
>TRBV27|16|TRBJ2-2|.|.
CASSLPVGRSTGELFF
TGTGCCAGCAGTTTACCGGTGGGCCGGAGCACCGGGGAGCTGTTTTTT
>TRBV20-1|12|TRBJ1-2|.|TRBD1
CSAIRQGYGYTF
TGCAGTGCTATACGACAGGGTTATGGCTACACCTTC
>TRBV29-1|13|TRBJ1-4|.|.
CSGRQVAGEKLFF
TGCAGCGGGCGACAGGTCGCAGGGGAAAAACTGTTTTTT
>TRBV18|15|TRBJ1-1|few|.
CASSPLRQGDTEAFF
TGTGCCAGCTCACCTTTGAGGCAGGGCGACACTGAAGCTTTCTTT